These T cell receptor beta chains were read from a single sample in a study of early T cells in non-severe SARS-CoV-2 infection. TCRdb analysed the 5' RACE reads with MiXCR anew, one entry per CDR3 protein. The sample has about 31,000 distinct CDR3 sequences; 5% to 7% are singletons. Sequenced sample: whole blood. The receptors come from an adult who was a healthcare worker with PCR-confirmed SARS-CoV-2 infection or an uninfected control (not recorded which). The CDR3 runs from the conserved cysteine through the conserved F or W. Some rows mark clone size as missing; the rest say once, few, many or name a class of expanded clone.

j_call	clone_size	v_call	cdr3_aa
TRBJ2-1	many	TRBV28	CASTSAGTAHSYNEQFF
TRBJ2-5	NA	TRBV12-5	CASGPTGVETQYF
TRBJ2-3	NA	TRBV3-1	CASSQDGTGISDTQYF
TRBJ1-5	many	TRBV19	CASSVGQFNQPQHF
TRBJ2-7	many	TRBV20-1	CSARDSSGGGNYYEQYF
TRBJ2-2	medium-sized	TRBV12-3/TRBV12-4	CASSFGTGGADGTGELFF
TRBJ2-3	NA	TRBV29-1	CSSKAGYTDTQYF
TRBJ1-2	NA	TRBV20-1	CSAPAVVGYTF
TRBJ1-1	many	TRBV18	CASSPDMNTEAFF
TRBJ2-5	NA	TRBV19	CASSTTGAQETQYF
TRBJ2-7	NA	TRBV5-8	CASSGSPGAYEQYF
TRBJ2-3	NA	TRBV7-6	CASSWTGGTDTQYF
TRBJ2-7	few	TRBV5-4	CATGTGSYEQYF
TRBJ1-2	many	TRBV28	CASSLWTGGANYGYTF
TRBJ2-2	many	TRBV11-3	CASVGRGLLFF
TRBJ2-2	NA	TRBV7-9	CASGPNTGELFF
TRBJ2-7	many	TRBV24-1	CATSDSAIREQYF
TRBJ2-2	many	TRBV10-3	CAIRPGGNTGELFF
TRBJ2-1	many	TRBV5-6	CASSSLAGGTLNEQFF
TRBJ2-2	many	TRBV4-2	CASSQVFAQGNTGELFF
TRBJ2-7	many	TRBV6-6	CASSYTGGRDEQYF
TRBJ1-5	many	TRBV10-3	CAISDEGYSNQPQHF
TRBJ1-5	many	TRBV5-6	CASSRGGPNSNQPQHF
TRBJ2-5	few	TRBV7-2	CASSYLAGGSQETQYF
TRBJ2-5	few	TRBV18	CASSLGGKETQYF
TRBJ1-1	many	TRBV6-1	CASSDGSWGTEAFF
TRBJ2-7	many	TRBV2	CASSRGTSHEQYF
TRBJ2-1	few	TRBV4-2	CASSHTTSGTYNEQFF
TRBJ1-3	NA	TRBV7-2	CASSLRVGGSLGNTIYF
TRBJ1-5	many	TRBV6-1	CASSEVGTSNQPQHF
TRBJ2-6	NA	TRBV12-3/TRBV12-4	CASSVASSGANVLTF
TRBJ1-1	many	TRBV6-5	CASSYSYPGQGYSNTEAFF
TRBJ1-5	many	TRBV6-2/TRBV6-3	CASSYLPDRGSNQPQHF
TRBJ2-3	many	TRBV24-1	CATALAGAMDTQYF
TRBJ1-2	NA	TRBV7-9	CASSSTGTENNYGYTF
TRBJ2-7	many	TRBV27	CASSYGHEQYF
TRBJ2-7	NA	TRBV12-3/TRBV12-4	CATSLLSGAGEQYF
TRBJ2-1	few	TRBV11-2	CASSLDRREAGYSNEQFF
TRBJ1-1	many	TRBV10-3	CAIRGIDRGTEAFF
TRBJ2-3	few	TRBV12-2	CASRFISGGASTQYF
TRBJ1-3	many	TRBV6-1	CASSEALVIGNTIYF
TRBJ2-7	few	TRBV11-2	CASSPGAAGVKYF
TRBJ2-7	few	TRBV3-1	CVSSQDTRLGEQYF
TRBJ2-1	many	TRBV30	CAWSVGGRGNEQFF
TRBJ2-3	medium-sized	TRBV7-2	CASSLWASGIDTQYF
TRBJ1-5	many	TRBV3-1	CASSGDPGNQPQHF
TRBJ2-3	NA	TRBV18	CASSAGEPRDTQYF
TRBJ1-1	NA	TRBV27	CASSLKYGIEAFF